This T cell receptor beta chain was documented in a study of CD8 T cells in Susac syndrome. Study background: Blood was drawn from Susac syndrome patients while they were therapy-naive, on corticosteroids, or on intravenous immunoglobulin alone.

The count of this clonotype is one. Both CD4+ and CD8+ T cells were negatively isolated, and TEMRA cells underwent FACS enrichment. With random hexamers, 0.5 to 1 ug RNA was reverse transcribed. A multiplex approach, immunoSEQ multiplex PCR, amplified TCR beta CDR3 across 54 Vbeta and 13 Jbeta. Each CDR3 protein is one row after TCRdb ran MiXCR on the immunoSEQ multiplex PCR reads. The data hold more than 150,000 distinct CDR3 sequences, with 95% to 97% observed a single time. This CDR3 spans 18 amino acids. V was cut by 5 bases and J by 2 bases, with 22 bases left in between. The germline gives CDR1 MDHEN, CDR2 SYDVKM.

This clonotype originated in a human donor with Susac syndrome. Sequencing was carried out using CD4+ T cells from PBMCs. The chain recombines TRBV28 with TRBJ2-1, with D hard to call. CDR3 coding DNA: TGTGCCAGCAGTCCCTGGGATAGTGGGAAACCGCCCTACAATGAGCAGTTCTTC. It codes for CASSPWDSGKPPYNEQFF. The complete variable domain, with remaining parts taken from reference TRBV28 and TRBJ2-1, reads DVKVTQSSRYLVKRTGEKVFLECVQDMDHENMFWYRQDPGLGLRLIYFSYDVKMKEKGDIPEGYSVSREKKERFSLILESASTNQTSMYLCASSPWDSGKPPYNEQFFGPGTRLTVL.